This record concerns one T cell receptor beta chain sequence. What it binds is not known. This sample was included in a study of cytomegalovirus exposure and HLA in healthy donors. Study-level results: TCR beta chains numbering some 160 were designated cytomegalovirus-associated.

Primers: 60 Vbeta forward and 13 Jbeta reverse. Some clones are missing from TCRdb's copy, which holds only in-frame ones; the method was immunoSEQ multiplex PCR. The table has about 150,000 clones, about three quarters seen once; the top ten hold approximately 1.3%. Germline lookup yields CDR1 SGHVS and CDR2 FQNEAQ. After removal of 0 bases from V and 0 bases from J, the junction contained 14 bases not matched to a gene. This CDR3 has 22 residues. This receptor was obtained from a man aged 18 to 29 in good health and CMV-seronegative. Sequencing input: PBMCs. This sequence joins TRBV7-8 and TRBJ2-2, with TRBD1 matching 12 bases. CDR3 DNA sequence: TGTGCCAGCAGCTTAGCGAGACCCGGGACAGGGGGCAGGGAGTCGAACACCGGGGAGCTGTTTTTT. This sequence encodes CASSLARPGTGGRESNTGELFF. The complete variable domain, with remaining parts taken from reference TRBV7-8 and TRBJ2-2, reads GAGVSQSPRYKVAKRGQDVALRCDPISGHVSLFWYQQALGQGPEFLTYFQNEAQLDKSGLPSDRFFAERPEGSVSTLKIQRTQQEDSAVYLCASSLARPGTGGRESNTGELFFGEGSRLTVL.